Listed here is a single T cell receptor beta chain. Its target is not known. The germline V gene encodes CDR1 SGHTA and CDR2 FQGNSA. This CDR3 contains 15 residues. V shed 5 bases and J 3 bases; nucleotides not matched to a gene: 6. The data belong to a study of cytomegalovirus exposure and HLA in healthy donors. A roughly 120-subject validation cohort, separate from the approximately 720-subject first cohort, supplied the donors. Overall study results and limits: Most TCR sequences proved rare, with some public TCRs found in many donors. Within the 120 or so validation repertoires, first-cohort TCR clusters tended to co-occur, according to a later analysis. Researchers counted approximately 160 TCR beta chains as cytomegalovirus-associated.

Only in-frame clones appear in the TCRdb table, and some are missing; sequencing was by immunoSEQ multiplex PCR. Here the sample spans roughly 100,000 clones, 85% to 95% being singletons. This TCR was sampled from a woman between 18 and 29 years old in good health and CMV-seronegative. J is TRBJ1-5 and V is TRBV7-2; 8 nucleotides match TRBD1. Sequenced sample: PBMCs. The chain's CDR3 is CASSAWTGINQPQHF. The CDR3 DNA follows: TGTGCCAGCAGCGCCTGGACAGGGATCAATCAGCCCCAGCATTTT.